The entry that follows covers one T cell receptor (beta chain) sequence. Its antigen remains undetermined. Per-nucleotide qualities are absent, and no much larger clonotype sits a single base away. A patient counted as having stable Graves' hyperthyroidism if no progression to ophthalmopathy occurred over 18 months of follow-up. The hyperthyroidism patients were between 18 and 65 years old and newly diagnosed, with a disease duration of less than 2 months. Exclusion was applied to patients with uncontrolled infections, other autoimmune diseases, pregnancy or lactation. Diagnoses were established on the basis of clinical symptoms, serum thyroxine and TRAb, thyroid ultrasound, and orbital computed tomography. Ficoll-Paque density gradient centrifugation was used to isolate PBMCs from 8 to 10 ml of fresh peripheral blood. Trizol reagent was used to extract total RNA, and RNA quality was then checked on an Agilent 2100 Bioanalyzer.

TCR beta CDR3 regions were amplified from RNA transcripts. The TCR CDR3 was subjected to a first round of RT-PCR using the HTBI primer set and the Qiagen OneStep RT-PCR kit. Libraries were constructed in a second round of multiplex PCR, after which size selection and purification were performed. Sequencing of the libraries was done on an Illumina HiSeq2000 using paired-end 100 bp reads. Regarding the original processing steps: Raw data were processed with SOAPnuke, discarding reads with adapters, uncalled bases, mean Phred below 15, or no exact constant-primer or identifier match. COPE v1.2.5 was used to merge the high-quality paired reads, and each unique nucleotide sequence was defined as a clonotype. Clonotypes were aligned to IMGT TRBV, TRBD and TRBJ reference segments using MiTCR v1.1. Only V-J combinations with frequency above 0.0001, covering about 99% of repertoires, were analysed. The TCS score was defined as F50 (clonal expansion) divided by E x V (chaos), with BLOSUM62-based TCRdist calculated between CDR3 peptides within each V-J. Welch's t-statistics and random forest reduced several hundred V-J features to 13, which were used in a naive Bayes classifier (R e1071). Thyroid-blood repertoire similarity was quantified with the Morisita-Horn index. The raw public reads went through TCRdb reprocessing: fastp at Q25, MiXCR clone calling, in-frame beta chains kept. Entries that share a CDR3 protein sequence are merged under the most common genes and DNA. The authors' filters were not applied to this entry. This sample comprises about 840,000 distinct CDR3 sequences, approximately 40% of them detected only once. Approximately 8.7% of the sample belongs to the ten largest clones.

The data belong to a study of T cells in Graves' hyperthyroidism and ophthalmopathy (dated 2019 in TCRdb). Study-level background: Peripheral blood samples were taken at the time of initial diagnosis, prior to any treatment. To identify TCR V-J signatures that set the groups apart, the researchers used a discovery cohort of more than 95 patients, made up of 43 with Graves' ophthalmopathy and 55 to 65 with stable Graves' hyperthyroidism. Prospective prediction of ophthalmopathy was tested in an independent validation cohort consisting of roughly 19 hyperthyroidism patients and approximately 16 patients who later progressed to ophthalmopathy. For training and testing, the approximately 92 patients in the discovery cohort were randomly divided in a 7:3 ratio. In more than 5 Graves' hyperthyroidism patients, the study also compared T-cell repertoires from thyroid tissue with T-cell repertoires from blood. After blood sampling, hyperthyroidism patients were treated with methimazole at a starting dose of 30 mg daily, and ophthalmopathy patients were treated with high-dose intravenous methylprednisolone. The paper describes TCR Vbeta CDR3 sequencing of more than 120 peripheral blood samples, made up of 43 ophthalmopathy patients, some 80 hyperthyroidism patients and 17 progressor patients.

General study outcomes and caveats: A model built on a 13 V-J signature distinguished ophthalmopathy from stable hyperthyroidism, reaching about 89% sensitivity and about 81% specificity in cross-validation and 80%/75% in testing. Sample size was not statistically predetermined, and blinding of investigators to group allocation was not performed. In validation, the model predicted progression to ophthalmopathy with about 71% sensitivity and roughly 72% specificity, a median of 6.5 months before onset. Blood samples also contained most of the expanded thyroid clonotypes (frequency above 0.001), which suggests that blood repertoires may reflect thyroid immune responses.

The CDR3, cysteine through phenylalanine, is 14 amino acids long. CDR3 DNA is the only sequence kept; it has 42 bases, read in frame from the first base. CDR1 is given as SQVTM and CDR2 as ANQGSEA, both from the germline V gene. V is pruned by 1 base and J by 1 base, leaving 3 bases of the junction without a gene match. The source of this sequence is a man between 18 and 35 years old with Graves' hyperthyroidism. The chain is encoded by TRBV29-1 joined to TRBJ2-7; 8 of the junction bases match TRBD2. Material for sequencing was blood. For the CDR3, the sequence is CSVEVVAGSYEQYF. The nucleotide sequence reads TGCAGCGTTGAAGTGGTAGCGGGATCCTACGAGCAGTACTTC.